These 28 T cell receptor beta chains were all obtained from the same sample, sequenced in a study of blood T cell repertoires in COVID-19. Profiling relied on immunoSEQ multiplex PCR, and the TCRdb table lists in-frame clones only, not all of them. In the table there are around 160,000 clones, about 85% of which are singletons. Sequenced material: peripheral blood. The receptors were sampled from a woman aged 40 to 50 with active or convalescent COVID-19.

This clone has only a few counts. CDR3 region: CASSSRGEANEKLFF. CDR3 nucleotide sequence: TGTGCCAGCTCCTCCCGGGGTGAGGCTAATGAAAAACTGTTTTTT. The chain couples TRBV11-2 to TRBJ1-4, with no clear D. Trimming cost V 8 bases and J 3 bases, with 16 bases left between them. CDR3 length: 15 amino acids. Germline V gives CDR1 SGHAT, CDR2 FQNNGV. Using reference TRBV11-2 and TRBJ1-4 for the parts outside the CDR3, the full variable domain is EAGVAQSPRYKIIEKRQSVAFWCNPISGHATLYWYQQILGQGPKLLIQFQNNGVVDDSQLPKDRFSAERLKGVDSTLKIQPAKLEDSAVYLCASSSRGEANEKLFFGSGTQLSVL.

This chain connects TRBV5-1 to TRBJ2-1; the match to TRBD2 covers 11 bases. Per the germline V gene, CDR1 is SGHRS and CDR2 is YFSETQ. V shed 4 bases and J 5 bases; nucleotides not matched to a gene: 5. The CDR3 has 15 amino acids. In nucleotides, the CDR3 is TGCGCCAGCAGCCTGCTAGCGGGGGGTGACAATGAGCAGTTCTTC. This codes for CASSLLAGGDNEQFF.

The gene calls are TRBV5-1 and TRBJ2-5; D not certain. CDR1 SGHRS and CDR2 YFSETQ come from the germline V gene. This CDR3 contains 16 residues. V was cut by 3 bases and J by 2 bases, with 17 bases left in between. CDR3 bases: TGCGCCAGCAGCTCCGACCCTCTAGTGGGTCAAGAGACCCAGTACTTC. Residues: CASSSDPLVGQETQYF.

The chain is built from TRBV10-2 and TRBJ2-3; 9 bases fit TRBD2. Germline CDR1 is WSHSY and CDR2 is SAAADI. V gave up 8 bases and J gave up 4 bases; unmatched junction bases: 4. There are 13 residues in the CDR3. CDR3 DNA: TGCGCCAGCCAGGGGACTAGCCCAGATACGCAGTATTTT. It translates to CASQGTSPDTQYF.

This clone was found once. The chain carries TRBV5-1 and TRBJ1-1, with a tentative D call TRBD1 (6 bases). V was pared by 4 bases and J by 1 base, with 11 bases between. Germline V lookup: CDR1 SGHRS, CDR2 YFSETQ. The CDR3 is 14 amino acids. The CDR3 spells CASSTGHQNTEAFF. In DNA, the CDR3 is TGCGCCAGCAGCACGGGACATCAGAACACTGAAGCTTTCTTT.

Only one count was recorded for this clone. This sequence joins TRBV7-2 and TRBJ2-1; 10 bases match TRBD1. The CDR3 sequence is 16 residues long. The germline V gene encodes CDR1 SGHTA and CDR2 FQGNSA. Trimming took 1 base from V and 10 from J; bases not matched to a gene: 10. The CDR3 sequence is CASSLESRTGGREQFF. The CDR3 DNA sequence: TGTGCCAGCAGCTTAGAGTCCCGGACAGGGGGTAGGGAGCAGTTCTTC.

The chain has TRBV6-1 and TRBJ2-1; perhaps TRBD2 as D (5 bases). Germline V gives CDR1 MNHNS, CDR2 SASEGT. The CDR3 extends over 14 amino acids. With 2 bases removed from V and 7 bases from J, the gap between germline ends came to 12 bases. As DNA, the CDR3 is TGTGCCAGCAGTGAATGGTCTAGCCGGAATGAGCAGTTCTTC. This codes for CASSEWSSRNEQFF.

This chain's CDR3 is CASSLNGGRGEAFF. Written as DNA, the CDR3 is TGTGCCAGCTCCCTAAACGGAGGGAGGGGTGAAGCTTTCTTT. This chain joins TRBV18 and TRBJ1-1; tentatively, D is TRBD1 (5 bases). V gave up 6 bases and J gave up 7 bases, with 18 bases separating them. CDR3 size: 14 residues. CDR1 is KGHSH and CDR2 is LQKENI in the germline V gene.

This clone occurred once. This chain uses TRBV6-6 with TRBJ1-2, with 7 bases lining up with TRBD1. CDR3 length: 13 residues. Trimming at V came to 7 bases and at J to 2 bases, leaving 4 bases not matched to a gene. Germline assignment: CDR1 MNHNY and CDR2 SVGAGI (reference sequence). CDR3 DNA: TGTGCCAGCACCACGGGACAGAACTATGGCTACACCTTC. It codes for CASTTGQNYGYTF.

V is TRBV30 and J is TRBJ2-7; 8 bases fit TRBD2. With V trimmed by 2 bases and J by 2 bases, 5 bases remained unmatched. Germline CDR1 reads GTSNPN; CDR2 reads SVGIG (reference sequence). The CDR3 length is 14 residues. CDR3 DNA sequence: TGTGCCTGGAGTACGGGAGGGTTCGCCTACGAGCAGTACTTC. Its protein is CAWSTGGFAYEQYF.

The chain couples TRBV5-1 to TRBJ1-4, with D maybe TRBD1 (6 bases). The ends were cut back, 1 base at V and 4 bases at J, with 8 bases in the middle. There are 14 residues in the CDR3. CDR1 and CDR2 from the germline V gene are SGHRS and YFSETQ. The CDR3 region has the DNA TGCGCCAGCAGCTTGACAGGGAATAATGAAAAACTGTTTTTT. Translation: CASSLTGNNEKLFF.

This chain links TRBV18 with TRBJ1-1, with a tentative D call TRBD1 (5 bases). This CDR3 is 14 amino acids long. V was pared by 2 bases and J by 5 bases, with 12 bases between. Germline V CDR1 and CDR2: KGHSH, LQKENI. CDR3 sequence: CASSPLDGGTEAFF. CDR3 nucleotide sequence: TGTGCCAGCTCACCATTAGACGGGGGGACTGAAGCTTTCTTT. Combining the CDR3 with reference TRBV18 and TRBJ1-1 gives the whole variable domain NAGVMQNPRHLVRRRGQEARLRCSPMKGHSHVYWYRQLPEEGLKFMVYLQKENIIDESGMPKERFSAEFPKEGPSILRIQQVVRGDSAAYFCASSPLDGGTEAFFGQGTRLTVV.

The chain has TRBV28 and TRBJ2-7; no firm D call. CDR1 and CDR2 from the germline V gene are MDHEN and SYDVKM. This CDR3 has 14 amino acids. Trimming took 2 bases from V and 0 from J, leaving 8 bases between them. CDR3 residues: CASSLQFGSYEQYF. CDR3 in DNA: TGTGCCAGCAGTTTACAATTCGGCTCCTACGAGCAGTACTTC.

V gene TRBV12-3 or TRBV12-4 combines with J gene TRBJ1-6; weak D call: TRBD1 (6 bases). The CDR3 is 11 residues long. Trimming took 5 bases from V and 13 from J, leaving 9 bases between them. The DNA of the CDR3 is TGTGCCAGCAGTATCACAGGGCCCCTCCACTTT. Its translation is CASSITGPLHF.

Comment on this clone: A junction end diverges from the germline sequence, so it may reflect a read error. The rearrangement joins TRBV12-3 or TRBV12-4 to TRBJ2-1; a possible D gene is TRBD1 (5 bases). The CDR3 has 11 amino acids. CDR3 residues: CASTPGQGIIF. CDR3 nucleotides: TGTGCCAGCACCCCTGGGCAGGGAATCATCTTC.

This chain uses TRBV5-1 with TRBJ1-2; 9 nucleotides match TRBD1. CDR1 SGHRS and CDR2 YFSETQ come from the germline V gene. The ends lost 5 bases at V and 1 base at J; junction bases unmatched: 9. The CDR3 totals 16 residues. DNA for the CDR3: TGCGCCAGCAGTCGTTCACAGGGGGCCGTTAACTATGGCTACACCTTC. Its protein is CASSRSQGAVNYGYTF.

This chain connects TRBV27 to TRBJ1-1, with D possibly TRBD1 on 5 matching bases. The ends were cut back, 5 bases at V and 5 bases at J, with 12 bases in the middle. There are 13 residues in the CDR3. The germline CDR1 and CDR2 sequences are MNHEY and SMNVEV (reference sequence). CDR3 region: CASSPQARTEAFF. CDR3 bases: TGTGCCAGCAGTCCACAGGCAAGAACTGAAGCTTTCTTT.

The CDR3 DNA is TGTGCCAGCAGTTTATTACGGGTCAACTATGGCTACACCTTC. The encoded protein is CASSLLRVNYGYTF. The V call is TRBV28, the J call TRBJ1-2; D unresolved. The germline V gene encodes CDR1 MDHEN and CDR2 SYDVKM. V gave up 1 base and J gave up 2 bases, with 8 bases separating them. This CDR3 is built from 14 residues.

The rearrangement links TRBV11-2 to TRBJ1-3, with a weak D call TRBD1 (6 bases). CDR3 size: 16 residues. CDR1 and CDR2 (germline): SGHAT, FQNNGV. Deletions cut 2 bases from V and 4 bases from J, with 15 bases between. Written as DNA, the CDR3 is TGTGCCAGCAGCTTAAGGTCGACAGGCGGAGGAAACACCATATATTTT. As protein: CASSLRSTGGGNTIYF.

The chain carries TRBV9 and TRBJ1-2; TRBD1 is a possible D gene (5 bases). Germline values: CDR1 SGDLS, CDR2 YYNGEE. Between the trimmed V and J ends, which lost 3 bases and 2 bases, there was a span of 14 bases. The CDR3 consists of 15 residues. The CDR3 DNA reads as TGTGCCAGCAGCGCGCGAAGGGGTTCCAACTATGGCTACACCTTC. The encoded protein is CASSARRGSNYGYTF.

The table lists this clone with a count of one. This chain joins TRBV27 and TRBJ2-3; no definite D call. Per the germline V gene, CDR1 is MNHEY and CDR2 is SMNVEV (reference sequence). This CDR3 spans 14 amino acids. V was shortened by 5 bases and J by 0 bases, with 9 bases between the two germline ends. The CDR3 region has the DNA TGTGCCAGCAGTCCAGGTCCGAGCACAGATACGCAGTATTTT. Amino acid sequence: CASSPGPSTDTQYF.

J is TRBJ1-2 and V is TRBV19; no definite D call. Germline CDR1 reads LNHDA; CDR2 reads SQIVND (reference sequence). V was clipped by 3 bases and J by 5 bases, with 10 bases between them. The CDR3 loop spans 13 amino acids. The CDR3 is CASSMRVQYGYTF. The CDR3 coding sequence is TGTGCCAGTAGTATGAGGGTACAGTATGGCTACACCTTC.

The chain has TRBV28 and TRBJ2-1; 8 bases align to TRBD2. This CDR3 is 17 amino acids long. Trimming took 4 bases from V and 2 from J; bases not matched to a gene: 10. CDR1 MDHEN and CDR2 SYDVKM come from the germline V gene. CDR3 protein: CASSSTLTSVTYNEQFF. The CDR3 region has the DNA TGTGCCAGCAGTTCCACCCTGACTAGCGTAACCTACAATGAGCAGTTCTTC.

The table lists this clone with many counts. The chain is built from TRBV7-2 and TRBJ2-1, with D possibly matching TRBD2 (6 bases). CDR1 is SGHTA, CDR2 FQGNSA, per germline. The CDR3 covers 15 residues. V shed 1 base and J shed 0 bases, with 7 bases lying between them. As DNA, the CDR3 is TGTGCCAGCAGCTTAGACGGGAGCTCCTACAATGAGCAGTTCTTC. It encodes CASSLDGSSYNEQFF.

The chain is built from TRBV5-1 and TRBJ2-7; D possibly corresponds to TRBD1 (6 bases). V was clipped by 2 bases and J by 0 bases, with 21 bases between them. From germline, CDR1 is SGHRS and CDR2 YFSETQ. The CDR3 covers 18 residues. The CDR3 DNA sequence: TGCGCCAGCAGCTTAAGGGGCAGGGGTTCTGAAAGCTCCTACGAGCAGTACTTC. Its translation: CASSLRGRGSESSYEQYF. The full variable domain, in which reference TRBV5-1 and TRBJ2-7 provide the parts outside the CDR3, is KAGVTQTPRYLIKTRGQQVTLSCSPISGHRSVSWYQQTPGQGLQFLFEYFSETQRNKGNFPGRFSGRQFSNSRSEMNVSTLELGDSALYLCASSLRGRGSESSYEQYFGPGTRLTVT.

J is TRBJ1-1 and V is TRBV6-5; no clear D. The germline V and J ends were trimmed by 2 bases and 4 bases, with 11 bases remaining between them. The CDR3 length is 14 residues. Germline V gene lookup returns CDR1 MNHEY and CDR2 SVGAGI. CDR3: CASSYEERGTEAFF. The CDR3 nucleotides read TGTGCCAGCAGTTACGAGGAACGGGGCACTGAAGCTTTCTTT.

The genes are TRBV5-4 and TRBJ2-7, with D perhaps TRBD1 (5 bases). This CDR3 region has 16 residues. V was pared by 0 bases and J by 1 base, with 14 bases between. CDR1 and CDR2 from the germline V gene are SGHNT and YYREEE (reference sequence). As DNA, the CDR3 is TGTGCCAGCAGCTTGGGGGTCTCGGCAGGGTCCTACGAGCAGTACTTC. It codes for CASSLGVSAGSYEQYF.

The rearrangement links TRBV30 to TRBJ2-7; maybe TRBD1 (5 bases). From germline, CDR1 is GTSNPN and CDR2 SVGIG (reference sequence). CDR3 length: 14 amino acids. Trimming cost V 1 base and J 3 bases, with 13 bases left between them. The CDR3 DNA reads TGTGCCTGGAGTGAGGGGCCGACCTACTACGAGCAGTACTTC. Residues: CAWSEGPTYYEQYF.